This T cell receptor (beta chain) was identified in a study of T cell responses to AZD1222 COVID-19 vaccine. Study-level points and caveats: In all cases, repertoires were sampled only after the peak T cell response. Spike-specific TCR breadth and depth went up after people got two AZD1222 doses. Baseline serostatus was positive in only five to seven AZD1222 recipients.

Profiling relied on immunoSEQ multiplex PCR, and the TCRdb table lists in-frame clones only, not all of them. The table includes 150,000 or so clones, about 92% detected once. Trimming took off 0 bases at V and 0 bases at J, with 13 bases between the two ends. The germline V gene has CDR1 LNHNV and CDR2 YYDKDF (reference sequence). The CDR3 is 17 residues long. About this clone itself: Antigen: not known.

The sequence was collected from an adult in good health. The rearrangement links TRBV15 to TRBJ2-3; D possibly corresponds to TRBD1 (5 bases). The sample consisted of peripheral blood, taken on day 0 of AZD1222 vaccination. CDR3 amino acids: CATSREWGSLSTDTQYF. DNA for the CDR3: TGTGCCACCAGCAGAGAGTGGGGCAGCTTAAGCACAGATACGCAGTATTTT. Variable domain in full (rest from reference TRBV15 and TRBJ2-3): DAMVIQNPRYQVTQFGKPVTLSCSQTLNHNVMYWYQQKSSQAPKLLFHYYDKDFNNEADTPDNFQSRRPNTSFCFLDIRSPGLGDTAMYLCATSREWGSLSTDTQYFGPGTRLTVL.